The rows below give T cell receptor beta chains drawn from one sample of a study of cytomegalovirus exposure and HLA in healthy donors. Profiling relied on immunoSEQ multiplex PCR, and the TCRdb table lists in-frame clones only, not all of them. The sample carries about 190,000 clones, around 82% recorded once. Sequenced: PBMCs. The receptors come from a man aged 35 to 55 in good health and CMV-seropositive. CDR3s include the opening cysteine and the closing phenylalanine or tryptophan. Each record gives: CDR3 length, clone size, D gene, V gene, J gene, CDR3 DNA, CDR3 protein. D genes are given only for firm matches. Size values are once, few and many counts, or a class for expanded clones, and some rows have none.

cdr3_length: 10; clone_size: once; d_call: -; v_call: TRBV2; j_call: TRBJ2-3; cdr3_nt: TGTGCCAGCACGGGGGATACGCAGTATTTT; cdr3_aa: CASTGDTQYF
cdr3_length: 16; clone_size: -; d_call: TRBD1; v_call: TRBV18; j_call: TRBJ1-1; cdr3_nt: TGTGCCAGCTCCCAAGGGCAGGGGGCCGGGCGCACTGAAGCTTTCTTT; cdr3_aa: CASSQGQGAGRTEAFF
cdr3_length: 18; clone_size: -; d_call: TRBD2; v_call: TRBV7-3; j_call: TRBJ2-1; cdr3_nt: TGTGCCAGCAGCCCCCAGCCCACACTAGCGGGTACTGGGAATGAGCAGTTCTTC; cdr3_aa: CASSPQPTLAGTGNEQFF
cdr3_length: 18; clone_size: -; d_call: -; v_call: TRBV7-2; j_call: TRBJ2-1; cdr3_nt: TGTGCCAGCAGCTTTTGGGCCTCAGCTAGCCCGGGGTACAATGAGCAGTTCTTC; cdr3_aa: CASSFWASASPGYNEQFF
cdr3_length: 14; clone_size: -; d_call: TRBD2; v_call: TRBV7-2; j_call: TRBJ2-7; cdr3_nt: TGTGCCAGCAGCGCCGGGGTAGCGGGGTACGAGCAGTACTTC; cdr3_aa: CASSAGVAGYEQYF
cdr3_length: 15; clone_size: -; d_call: TRBD1; v_call: TRBV5-1; j_call: TRBJ2-2; cdr3_nt: TGCGCCAGCAGTCGGACAGGGGGCTATGTCGGGGAGCTGTTTTTT; cdr3_aa: CASSRTGGYVGELFF
cdr3_length: 15; clone_size: -; d_call: TRBD2; v_call: TRBV4-1; j_call: TRBJ2-7; cdr3_nt: TGCGCCAGCAGCCAAGACCCTAGCGGGAGATACGAGCAGTACTTC; cdr3_aa: CASSQDPSGRYEQYF
cdr3_length: 14; clone_size: few; d_call: -; v_call: TRBV5-1; j_call: TRBJ1-1; cdr3_nt: TGCGCCAGCAGCCATCAGGGAGGAGGTACTGAAGCTTTCTTT; cdr3_aa: CASSHQGGGTEAFF
cdr3_length: 17; clone_size: -; d_call: TRBD2; v_call: TRBV28; j_call: TRBJ2-7; cdr3_nt: TGTGCCAGCAGTTTAGGGTCTAGCGGGACCATCCCCTACGAGCAGTACTTC; cdr3_aa: CASSLGSSGTIPYEQYF
cdr3_length: 14; clone_size: -; d_call: TRBD1; v_call: TRBV6-1; j_call: TRBJ1-1; cdr3_nt: TGTGCCAGCAGGGCTTACAGGGGGACGCCAGATTTTTTCTTT; cdr3_aa: CASRAYRGTPDFFF
cdr3_length: 17; clone_size: -; d_call: TRBD1; v_call: TRBV9; j_call: TRBJ1-2; cdr3_nt: TGTGCCAGCAGCCCCGCCGGGACAGGGGGCATCGTGAGAGGCTACACCTTC; cdr3_aa: CASSPAGTGGIVRGYTF
cdr3_length: 15; clone_size: once; d_call: -; v_call: TRBV19; j_call: TRBJ1-2; cdr3_nt: TGTGCCAGTAGTATTCCATCGGTAGCTAACTATGGCTACACCTTC; cdr3_aa: CASSIPSVANYGYTF
cdr3_length: 14; clone_size: -; d_call: -; v_call: TRBV5-1; j_call: TRBJ2-3; cdr3_nt: TGCGCCAGCAGCTTGTATGCGGTAACAGATACGCAGTATTTT; cdr3_aa: CASSLYAVTDTQYF
cdr3_length: 14; clone_size: few; d_call: -; v_call: TRBV2; j_call: TRBJ1-2; cdr3_nt: TGTGCCAGCAGGGCGAGCATACTAGTAGATGGCTACACCTTC; cdr3_aa: CASRASILVDGYTF
cdr3_length: 13; clone_size: -; d_call: -; v_call: TRBV6-5; j_call: TRBJ1-1; cdr3_nt: TGTGCCAGCAGTGCTAGACGGGGTACTGAAGCTTTCTTT; cdr3_aa: CASSARRGTEAFF
cdr3_length: 11; clone_size: -; d_call: -; v_call: TRBV28; j_call: TRBJ1-1; cdr3_nt: TGTGCCAGCAAAATTCATGCTGAAGCTTTCTTT; cdr3_aa: CASKIHAEAFF
cdr3_length: 16; clone_size: -; d_call: TRBD2; v_call: TRBV5-4; j_call: TRBJ2-7; cdr3_nt: TGTGCCAGCAGCTTGGTGTCGGCTAGCGGGAACCACGAGCAGTACTTC; cdr3_aa: CASSLVSASGNHEQYF
cdr3_length: 15; clone_size: -; d_call: -; v_call: TRBV28; j_call: TRBJ1-4; cdr3_nt: TGTGCCAGCAGTTCTCCAGGGGCAACTAATGAAAAACTGTTTTTT; cdr3_aa: CASSSPGATNEKLFF
cdr3_length: 13; clone_size: -; d_call: -; v_call: TRBV29-1; j_call: TRBJ1-1; cdr3_nt: TGCAGCGGCTGGGGGGACCTGGGGACTGAAGCTTTCTTT; cdr3_aa: CSGWGDLGTEAFF
cdr3_length: 16; clone_size: few; d_call: TRBD2; v_call: TRBV5-1; j_call: TRBJ2-5; cdr3_nt: TGCGCCAGCAGCTTGAGAGCGGGAGGGCGAGGGGAGACCCAGTACTTC; cdr3_aa: CASSLRAGGRGETQYF
cdr3_length: 15; clone_size: -; d_call: -; v_call: TRBV5-6; j_call: TRBJ2-5; cdr3_nt: TGTGCCAGCAGCTTGGCAACGGGAGTCGAAGAGACCCAGTACTTC; cdr3_aa: CASSLATGVEETQYF